The rows below give T cell receptor beta chains drawn from one sample of a study of blood T cell repertoires in COVID-19. Method: immunoSEQ multiplex PCR; TCRdb's copy keeps in-frame clones and lacks some. The sample has about 150,000 clones, about 89% seen once. The sequenced sample consisted of peripheral blood. The receptors shown here come from a man in his sixties with active or convalescent COVID-19. The CDR3 runs from the conserved cysteine through the conserved F or W. D genes are given only for firm matches. Some rows mark clone size as missing; the rest say once, few, many or name a class of expanded clone.

CDR3	DNA	D	size	V	J
CASSLALSDSGISGYTF	TGTGCCAGCAGCTTGGCCTTATCGGACAGTGGAATAAGCGGCTACACCTTC	.	.	TRBV5-6	TRBJ1-2
CAWEQGLTNEKLFF	TGTGCCTGGGAACAGGGGCTGACTAATGAAAAACTGTTTTTT	TRBD1	once	TRBV30	TRBJ1-4
CASSVGGPEAFF	TGTGCCAGCAGCGTCGGAGGACCTGAAGCTTTCTTT	.	.	TRBV28	TRBJ1-1
CASSQVGARSTEAFF	TGTGCCAGCAGCCAAGTTGGCGCCCGGAGCACTGAAGCTTTCTTT	.	.	TRBV14	TRBJ1-1
CASSPGTGGNGYTF	TGTGCCAGCAGCCCCGGGACAGGGGGGAATGGCTACACCTTC	TRBD1	.	TRBV7-9	TRBJ1-2
CASSLHGGAADTQYF	TGTGCCAGCAGCCTCCATGGGGGGGCCGCAGATACGCAGTATTTT	.	.	TRBV5-8	TRBJ2-3
CATSRDRGMYGYTF	TGTGCCACCAGCAGAGACAGGGGGATGTATGGCTACACCTTC	TRBD1	.	TRBV15	TRBJ1-2
CASSDLAGSYNEQFF	TGTGCCAGCAGTGATTTAGCGGGAAGCTACAATGAGCAGTTCTTC	TRBD2	.	TRBV6-2/TRBV6-3	TRBJ2-1
CATSDAGLAERTGELFF	TGTGCCACCAGTGATGCAGGACTAGCGGAACGAACCGGGGAGCTGTTTTTT	TRBD2	.	TRBV24-1	TRBJ2-2
CASSLRQPLIAYTF	TGTGCCAGCAGCTTACGACAGCCCCTTATTGCCTACACCTTC	.	.	TRBV5-4	TRBJ1-2
CASSFPTSYEQYF	TGTGCCAGCAGCTTTCCGACTTCGTACGAGCAGTACTTC	.	.	TRBV7-2	TRBJ2-7
CASSLEARYEQYF	TGTGCTAGCAGCTTAGAGGCTAGGTACGAGCAGTACTTC	.	.	TRBV7-7	TRBJ2-7
CASSLGPGSLQPQHF	TGTGCCAGCAGCTTAGGGCCAGGGTCATTGCAGCCCCAGCATTTT	.	.	TRBV7-2	TRBJ1-5
CASTPKGTGGETQYF	TGTGCCAGCACCCCAAAGGGGACAGGGGGAGAGACCCAGTACTTC	TRBD1	.	TRBV27	TRBJ2-5
CSVDMGADGYTF	TGCAGCGTTGATATGGGGGCGGATGGCTACACCTTC	.	.	TRBV29-1	TRBJ1-2
CASSSGQGIQPQHF	TGTGCCAGCAGTTCGGGACAGGGGATTCAGCCCCAGCATTTT	TRBD1	.	TRBV6-2/TRBV6-3	TRBJ1-5
CASSIRGGIGYEQYF	TGTGCCAGTAGTATTAGAGGGGGCATCGGCTACGAGCAGTACTTC	TRBD1	.	TRBV19	TRBJ2-7
CASNFGGDGQPQHF	TGTGCCAGCAATTTCGGGGGAGACGGTCAGCCCCAGCATTTT	.	few	TRBV2	TRBJ1-5
CASSRARGYGYTF	TGTGCCAGTAGTAGAGCTAGGGGCTATGGCTACACCTTC	.	.	TRBV19	TRBJ1-2
CASSLEAGGIGEQYF	TGTGCCAGCAGCCTGGAGGCGGGGGGCATTGGCGAGCAGTACTTC	TRBD2	.	TRBV27	TRBJ2-7
CASSHSGQGAGYTF	TGTGCCAGCAGCCACTCGGGACAGGGGGCAGGCTACACCTTC	TRBD1	.	TRBV14	TRBJ1-2
CASSESTSGDGELFF	TGTGCCAGCAGTGAATCGACTAGCGGGGACGGGGAGCTGTTTTTT	TRBD2	few	TRBV2	TRBJ2-2
CASSPDRRALGTEAFF	TGTGCCAGTAGTCCGGACAGGCGTGCCTTGGGCACTGAAGCTTTCTTT	TRBD1	.	TRBV19	TRBJ1-1
CASSLNQNTEAFF	TGTGCCAGCAGTTTAAATCAGAACACTGAAGCTTTCTTT	.	.	TRBV28	TRBJ1-1
CASSSGTGMNTEAFF	TGTGCCAGCTCATCGGGGACAGGGATGAACACTGAAGCTTTCTTT	TRBD1	.	TRBV18	TRBJ1-1
CAWTLGTAKETQYF	TGTGCCTGGACTCTAGGGACTGCCAAAGAGACCCAGTACTTC	.	.	TRBV30	TRBJ2-5
CATSPSGTGDYEQYF	TGTGCCACCAGCCCCTCCGGGACAGGGGACTACGAGCAGTACTTC	TRBD1	.	TRBV15	TRBJ2-7
CASSLPAILAGASYEQYF	TGTGCCAGCAGTCTCCCGGCGATTCTAGCGGGAGCTTCCTACGAGCAGTACTTC	TRBD2	.	TRBV6-2/TRBV6-3	TRBJ2-7
CAWSTPGTTNQPQHF	TGTGCCTGGAGTACCCCCGGGACAACGAATCAGCCCCAGCATTTT	.	.	TRBV30	TRBJ1-5
CAWSQGERGEKLFF	TGTGCCTGGAGTCAGGGAGAAAGGGGGGAAAAACTGTTTTTT	.	.	TRBV30	TRBJ1-4
CASSPQGKEKLFF	TGTGCCAGCTCACCACAGGGGAAAGAAAAACTGTTTTTT	.	.	TRBV18	TRBJ1-4
CASSPGQTNTEAFF	TGTGCCAGCTCGCCGGGACAGACGAACACTGAAGCTTTCTTT	TRBD1	.	TRBV18	TRBJ1-1
CASSHRTRGDNQPQHF	TGTGCCAGCAGTCACCGGACAAGGGGTGACAATCAGCCCCAGCATTTT	.	.	TRBV28	TRBJ1-5
CASSLEGQAYSNQPQHF	TGTGCCAGCAGCTTAGAGGGACAGGCCTATAGCAATCAGCCCCAGCATTTT	TRBD1	.	TRBV7-2	TRBJ1-5
CASSPRLAGSRVDTQYF	TGTGCCAGCAGCCCACGACTAGCGGGGAGTAGGGTTGATACGCAGTATTTT	TRBD2	.	TRBV7-2	TRBJ2-3
CASSQQAGFLTDTQYF	TGTGCCAGCAGCCAGCAGGCGGGGTTCCTCACAGATACGCAGTATTTT	.	.	TRBV3-1/TRBV3-2	TRBJ2-3
CASSQALGLLYEQYF	TGTGCCAGCAGCCAAGCATTGGGACTCCTCTACGAGCAGTACTTC	.	.	TRBV3-1/TRBV3-2	TRBJ2-7
CASSLEVSSLEQYF	TGCGCCAGCAGCTTGGAAGTGAGTTCACTCGAGCAGTACTTC	.	once	TRBV5-1	TRBJ2-7
CASSPAGAGARYEQYF	TGTGCCAGCAGCCCTGCCGGGGCGGGAGCCCGCTACGAGCAGTACTTC	TRBD2	.	TRBV6-2/TRBV6-3	TRBJ2-7
CASSLGSRETQYF	TGTGCCAGCAGTCTAGGCAGCCGAGAGACCCAGTACTTC	.	.	TRBV2	TRBJ2-5
CASSHGQGVTEAFF	TGTGCCAGCAGCCACGGACAGGGGGTCACTGAAGCTTTCTTT	TRBD1	.	TRBV7-8	TRBJ1-1
CASSPGVAGQETQYF	TGTGCCAGCAGCCCTGGGGTAGCGGGACAAGAGACCCAGTACTTC	TRBD2	.	TRBV5-6	TRBJ2-5
CATSDGQNSNYGYTF	TGTGCCACCAGTGATGGACAGAACTCTAACTATGGCTACACCTTC	.	.	TRBV24-1	TRBJ1-2
CASCVTANTEAFF	TGTGCCAGCTGCGTGACAGCGAACACTGAAGCTTTCTTT	.	.	TRBV18	TRBJ1-1
CASSSYSYEQYF	TGTGCCAGCAGTTCCTACTCCTACGAGCAGTACTTC	.	.	TRBV28	TRBJ2-7
CASSKLPEGRGGRLHF	TGTGCCAGCAGTAAACTACCGGAGGGCCGGGGAGGACGCCTCCACTTT	.	once	TRBV2	TRBJ1-6
CASSRTQGGLSGYTF	TGTGCCAGCAGCCGCACTCAGGGGGGACTGTCTGGCTACACCTTC	TRBD1	.	TRBV3-1/TRBV3-2	TRBJ1-2
CASSKDSTSGRPRETQYF	TGTGCCAGCAGCAAAGACTCAACTAGCGGGAGACCCCGCGAGACCCAGTACTTC	.	.	TRBV21-1	TRBJ2-5
CASSQRAGQGVYNEQFF	TGTGCCAGCAGCCAAAGGGCGGGACAGGGCGTATACAATGAGCAGTTCTTC	TRBD1	.	TRBV4-2	TRBJ2-1
CASRRGTEQYF	TGTGCCAGCAGGCGGGGAACAGAGCAGTACTTC	.	.	TRBV11-2	TRBJ2-7
CASSLAFSGQETQYF	TGTGCCAGCAGTTTAGCCTTCTCGGGGCAAGAGACCCAGTACTTC	.	.	TRBV28	TRBJ2-5
CASSQDQLRSGGVPDTQYF	TGTGCCAGCAGCCAAGATCAATTGCGTAGCGGGGGGGTACCAGATACGCAGTATTTT	TRBD2	.	TRBV4-2	TRBJ2-3
CATQRDGTDTQYF	TGTGCCACTCAGCGGGATGGCACAGATACGCAGTATTTT	TRBD2	once	TRBV2	TRBJ2-3
CASTPGANTEAFF	TGTGCCAGCACTCCAGGGGCCAACACTGAAGCTTTCTTT	.	.	TRBV19	TRBJ1-1
CATSRTGGGYEQYF	TGTGCCACCAGCAGAACAGGGGGTGGCTACGAGCAGTACTTC	TRBD1	.	TRBV15	TRBJ2-7
CSVAQGNAGYTF	TGCAGCGTGGCTCAGGGAAATGCTGGCTACACCTTC	.	.	TRBV29-1	TRBJ1-2
CASSQGSVAESYEQYF	TGTGCCAGCAGCCAAGGGTCGGTAGCGGAGTCCTACGAGCAGTACTTC	.	.	TRBV4-2	TRBJ2-7
CASSYSTLDTGQYF	TGTGCCAGCAGTTACTCGACCTTAGATACGGGGCAGTACTTC	.	.	TRBV6-6	TRBJ2-7